The source of this T cell receptor beta chain is a study of T cells in Graves' hyperthyroidism and ophthalmopathy. Regarding the study as a whole: Ophthalmopathy stood apart from stable hyperthyroidism in a 13 V-J model. Most thyroid clonotypes expanded above 0.001 appeared in blood too. The model foresaw ophthalmopathy a median approximately 6.3 months prior to onset.

CDR3 length: 13 amino acids. V was cut by 5 bases and J by 7 bases, with 12 bases left in between. TCR beta CDR3 sequences were amplified from RNA transcripts. The HTBI primer set drove a first-round RT-PCR of the TCR CDR3. Using its own MiXCR run on the multiplex PCR reads, TCRdb lists one record per CDR3 protein. Among roughly 650,000 distinct CDR3 sequences, more than 15% were seen once, and the ten largest hold more than 3%. PBMCs came from 8.5 to 10 ml fresh peripheral blood. This clonotype appeared a few times. The antigen is not known. The V and J genes are TRBV12-3 or TRBV12-4 and TRBJ2-1; D is undetermined. Material for sequencing was blood. This TCR was sampled from a woman between 40 and 55 years old with Graves' ophthalmopathy. CDR3: CASSTRVVNEQFF. CDR3 DNA sequence: TGTGCCAGCAGTACTCGGGTCGTTAATGAGCAGTTCTTC.